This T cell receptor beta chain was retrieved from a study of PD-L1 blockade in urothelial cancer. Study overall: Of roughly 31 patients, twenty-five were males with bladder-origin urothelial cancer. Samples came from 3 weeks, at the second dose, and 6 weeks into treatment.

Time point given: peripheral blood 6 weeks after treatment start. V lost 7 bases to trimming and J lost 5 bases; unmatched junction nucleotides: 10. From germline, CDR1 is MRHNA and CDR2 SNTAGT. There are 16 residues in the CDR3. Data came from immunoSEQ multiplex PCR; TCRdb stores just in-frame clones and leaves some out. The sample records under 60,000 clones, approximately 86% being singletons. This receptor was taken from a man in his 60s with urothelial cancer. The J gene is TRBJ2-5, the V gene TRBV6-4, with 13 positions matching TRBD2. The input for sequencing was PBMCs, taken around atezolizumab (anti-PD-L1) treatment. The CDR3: CASIGLAGEIGETQYF. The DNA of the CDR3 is TGTGCCAGCATCGGACTAGCGGGGGAAATTGGGGAGACCCAGTACTTC.